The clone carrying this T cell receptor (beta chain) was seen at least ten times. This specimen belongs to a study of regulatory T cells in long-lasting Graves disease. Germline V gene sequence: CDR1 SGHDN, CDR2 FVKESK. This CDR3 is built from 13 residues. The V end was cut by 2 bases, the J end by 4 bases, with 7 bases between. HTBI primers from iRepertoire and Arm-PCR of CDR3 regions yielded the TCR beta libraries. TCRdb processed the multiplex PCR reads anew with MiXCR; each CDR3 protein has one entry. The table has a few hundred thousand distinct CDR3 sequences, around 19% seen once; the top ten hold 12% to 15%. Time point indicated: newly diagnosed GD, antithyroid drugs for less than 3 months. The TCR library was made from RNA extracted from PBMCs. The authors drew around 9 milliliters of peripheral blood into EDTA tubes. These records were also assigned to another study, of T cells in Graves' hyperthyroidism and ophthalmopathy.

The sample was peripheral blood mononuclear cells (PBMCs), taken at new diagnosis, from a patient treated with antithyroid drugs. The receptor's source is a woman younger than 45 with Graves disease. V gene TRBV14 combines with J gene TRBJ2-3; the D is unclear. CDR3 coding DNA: TGTGCCAGCAGCCAATCCCCGGCAGATACGCAGTATTTT. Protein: CASSQSPADTQYF. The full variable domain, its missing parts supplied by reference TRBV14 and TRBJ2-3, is EAGVTQFPSHSVIEKGQTVTLRCDPISGHDNLYWYRRVMGKEIKFLLHFVKESKQDESGMPNNRFLAERTGGTYSTLKVQPAELEDSGVYFCASSQSPADTQYFGPGTRLTVL.